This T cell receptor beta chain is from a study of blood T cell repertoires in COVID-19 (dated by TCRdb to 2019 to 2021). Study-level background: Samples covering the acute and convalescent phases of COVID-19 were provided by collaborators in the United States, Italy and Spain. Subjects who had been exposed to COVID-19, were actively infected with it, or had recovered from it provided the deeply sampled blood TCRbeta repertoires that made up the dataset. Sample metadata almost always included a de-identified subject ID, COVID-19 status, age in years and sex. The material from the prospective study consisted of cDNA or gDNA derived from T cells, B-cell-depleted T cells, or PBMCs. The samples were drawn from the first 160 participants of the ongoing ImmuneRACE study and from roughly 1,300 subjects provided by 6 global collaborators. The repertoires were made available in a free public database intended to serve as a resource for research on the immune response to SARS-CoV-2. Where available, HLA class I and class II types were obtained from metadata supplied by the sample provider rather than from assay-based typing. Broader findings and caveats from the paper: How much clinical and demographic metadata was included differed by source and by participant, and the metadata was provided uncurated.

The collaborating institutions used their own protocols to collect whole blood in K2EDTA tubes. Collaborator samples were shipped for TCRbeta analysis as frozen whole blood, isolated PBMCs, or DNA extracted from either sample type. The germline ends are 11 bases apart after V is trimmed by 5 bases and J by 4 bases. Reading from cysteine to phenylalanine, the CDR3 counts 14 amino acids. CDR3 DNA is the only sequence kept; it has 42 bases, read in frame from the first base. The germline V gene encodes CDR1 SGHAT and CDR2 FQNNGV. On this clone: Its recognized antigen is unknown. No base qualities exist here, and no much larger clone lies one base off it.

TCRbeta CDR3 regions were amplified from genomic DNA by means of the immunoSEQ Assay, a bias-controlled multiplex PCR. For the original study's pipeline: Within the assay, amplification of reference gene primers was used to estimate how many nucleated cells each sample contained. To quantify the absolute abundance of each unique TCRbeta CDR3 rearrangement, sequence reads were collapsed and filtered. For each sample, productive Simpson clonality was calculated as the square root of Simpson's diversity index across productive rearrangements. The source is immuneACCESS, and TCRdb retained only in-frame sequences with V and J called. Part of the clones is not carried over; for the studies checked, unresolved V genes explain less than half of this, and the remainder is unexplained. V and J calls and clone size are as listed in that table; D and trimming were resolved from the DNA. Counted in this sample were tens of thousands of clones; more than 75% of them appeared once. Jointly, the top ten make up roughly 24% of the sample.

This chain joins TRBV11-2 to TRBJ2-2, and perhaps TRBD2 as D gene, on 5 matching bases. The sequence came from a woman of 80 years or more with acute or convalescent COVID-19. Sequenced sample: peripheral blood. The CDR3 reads CASSPERATGELFF. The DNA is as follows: TGTGCCAGCAGCCCAGAGAGGGCCACCGGGGAGCTGTTTTTT.